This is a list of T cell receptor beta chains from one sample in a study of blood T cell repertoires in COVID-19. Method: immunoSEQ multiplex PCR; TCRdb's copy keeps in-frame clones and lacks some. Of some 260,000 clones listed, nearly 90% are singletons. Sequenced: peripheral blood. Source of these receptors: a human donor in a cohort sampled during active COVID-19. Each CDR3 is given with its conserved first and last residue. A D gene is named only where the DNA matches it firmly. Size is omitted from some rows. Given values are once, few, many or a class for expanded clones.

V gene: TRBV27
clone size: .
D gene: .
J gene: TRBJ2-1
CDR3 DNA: TGTGCCAGCAGTCCTCTGTACAATGAGCAGTTCTTC
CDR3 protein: CASSPLYNEQFF

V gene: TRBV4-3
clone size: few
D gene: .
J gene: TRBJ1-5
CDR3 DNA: TGCGCCAGCAGCCCAGGATATAGCAATCAGCCCCAGCATTTT
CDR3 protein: CASSPGYSNQPQHF

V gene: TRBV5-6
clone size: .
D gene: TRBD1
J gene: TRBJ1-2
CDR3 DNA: TGTGCCAGCAGCTTGGCGACAGGGATAAAGGGCTACACCTTC
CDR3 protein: CASSLATGIKGYTF

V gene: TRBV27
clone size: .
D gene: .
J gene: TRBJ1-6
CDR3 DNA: TGTGCCAGCAGTTTACTGGACGGCCTAGGGGATTCACCCCTCCACTTT
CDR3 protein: CASSLLDGLGDSPLHF

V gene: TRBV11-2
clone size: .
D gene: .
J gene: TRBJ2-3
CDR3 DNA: TGTGCCAGCAGCCCCGGGGTGGTGTGGGATACGCAGTATTTT
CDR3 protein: CASSPGVVWDTQYF

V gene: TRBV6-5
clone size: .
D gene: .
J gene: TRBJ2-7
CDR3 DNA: TGTGCCAGCAATCGGGATCCCAGCTCCTACGAGCAGTACTTC
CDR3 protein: CASNRDPSSYEQYF

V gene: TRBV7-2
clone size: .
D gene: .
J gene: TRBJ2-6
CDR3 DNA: TGTGCCAGCAGCAGCACAGGGCCCTGGGCCAACGTCCTGACTTTC
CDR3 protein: CASSSTGPWANVLTF

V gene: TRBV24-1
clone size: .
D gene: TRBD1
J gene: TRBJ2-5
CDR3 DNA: TGTGCCACAGCGGACAGGGGGCAGAGAGAGACCCAGTACTTC
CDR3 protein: CATADRGQRETQYF

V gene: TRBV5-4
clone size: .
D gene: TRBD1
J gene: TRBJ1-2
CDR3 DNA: TGTGCCAGCAGCACCCCTGCCGGACAGGGTTCATTCGGGGGCTACACCTTC
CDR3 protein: CASSTPAGQGSFGGYTF

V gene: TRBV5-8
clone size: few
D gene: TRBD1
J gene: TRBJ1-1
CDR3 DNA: TGTGCCAGCAGCTTGGGACAGGGGGCCACTGAAGCTTTCTTT
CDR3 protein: CASSLGQGATEAFF

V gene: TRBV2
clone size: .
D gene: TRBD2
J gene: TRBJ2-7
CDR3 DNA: TGTGCCAGCAGTGACACTAGCGGGAGATCCCACTTC
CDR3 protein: CASSDTSGRSHF

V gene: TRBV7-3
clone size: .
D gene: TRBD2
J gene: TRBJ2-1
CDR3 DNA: TGTGCCAGCAGCTTCCGACTAGCGGGCCGCCTTGATGAGCAGTTCTTC
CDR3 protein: CASSFRLAGRLDEQFF

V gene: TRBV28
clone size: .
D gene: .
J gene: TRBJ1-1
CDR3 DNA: TGTGCCAGCAGCTCCCCAGCGTCGGGGGAGGGGAAAGCTTTCTTT
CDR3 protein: CASSSPASGEGKAFF

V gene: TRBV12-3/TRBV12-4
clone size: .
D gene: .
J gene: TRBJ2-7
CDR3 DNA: TGTGCCAGCAGTGGCACCCTCCACGAGCAGTACTTC
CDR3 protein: CASSGTLHEQYF

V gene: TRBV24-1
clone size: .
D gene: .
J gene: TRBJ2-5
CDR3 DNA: TGTGCCACCAGTGAGACGCAGGATTTTGGGTGGCAAGAGACCCAGTACTTC
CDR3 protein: CATSETQDFGWQETQYF

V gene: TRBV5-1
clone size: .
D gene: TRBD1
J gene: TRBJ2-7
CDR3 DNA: TGCGCCAGCAGCCCTAGGGGGCAGAGGGAATACGAGCAGTACTTC
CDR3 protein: CASSPRGQREYEQYF

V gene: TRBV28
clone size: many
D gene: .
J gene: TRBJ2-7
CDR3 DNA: TGTGCCAGCACGCCATATCGTAAAAACAGGGTAATTATCACCTACGAGCAGTACTTC
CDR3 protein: CASTPYRKNRVIITYEQYF

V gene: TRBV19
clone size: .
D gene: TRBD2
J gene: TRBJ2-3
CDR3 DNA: TGTGCCAGTAGTATGACCCTGCCGGGACTAGCGGGGACTAGCACAGATACGCAGTATTTT
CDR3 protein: CASSMTLPGLAGTSTDTQYF

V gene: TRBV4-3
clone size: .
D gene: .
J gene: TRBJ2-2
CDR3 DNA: TGCGCCAGCAGCCGTACAGGGACCACCGGGGAGCTGTTTTTT
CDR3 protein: CASSRTGTTGELFF

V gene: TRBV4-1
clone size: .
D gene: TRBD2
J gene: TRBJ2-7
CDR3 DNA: TGCGCCAGCAGCCAAGAAGGGTACCGGACTAGCGGGGGAAAGCAGTACTTC
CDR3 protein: CASSQEGYRTSGGKQYF

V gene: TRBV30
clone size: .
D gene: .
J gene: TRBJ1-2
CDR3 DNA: TGTGCCTGGAGTGTAGGCAGGGAATATGGCTACACCTTC
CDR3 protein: CAWSVGREYGYTF

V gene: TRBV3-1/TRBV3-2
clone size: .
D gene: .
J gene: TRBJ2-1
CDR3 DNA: TGTGCCAGCAGCCCGTCCGGGACTTTTACCCCCAATGAGCAGTTCTTC
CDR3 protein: CASSPSGTFTPNEQFF

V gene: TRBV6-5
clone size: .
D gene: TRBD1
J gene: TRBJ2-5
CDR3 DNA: TGTGCCAGCAGGCACGGACAGGGGGGACAAGAGACCCAGTACTTC
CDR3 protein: CASRHGQGGQETQYF

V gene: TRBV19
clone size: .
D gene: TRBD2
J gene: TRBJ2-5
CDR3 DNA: TGTGCCAGTAGTATACGGGGGCTAGCGGGGGGCATACAAGAGACCCAGTACTTC
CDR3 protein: CASSIRGLAGGIQETQYF

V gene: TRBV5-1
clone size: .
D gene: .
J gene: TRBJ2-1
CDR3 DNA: TGCGCCAGCAGCTTGTCTAGCCCCTCCTACAATGAGCAGTTCTTC
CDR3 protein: CASSLSSPSYNEQFF

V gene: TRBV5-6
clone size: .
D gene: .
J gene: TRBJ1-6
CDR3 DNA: TGTGCCAGCAGCCCAACGACGAGGCGGGCTTCACCCCTCCACTTT
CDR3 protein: CASSPTTRRASPLHF

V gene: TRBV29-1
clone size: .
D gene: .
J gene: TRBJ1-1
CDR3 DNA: TGCAGCGTTGCCGAGACAGGGAACACTGAAGCTTTCTTT
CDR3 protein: CSVAETGNTEAFF

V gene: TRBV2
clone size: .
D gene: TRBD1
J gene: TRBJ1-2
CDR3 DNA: TGTGCCAGCAGAGAATCGACAGGGGGGAGCTATGGCTACACCTTC
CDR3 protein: CASRESTGGSYGYTF

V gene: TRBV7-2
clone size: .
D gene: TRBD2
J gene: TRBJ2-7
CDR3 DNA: TGTGCCAGCAGCCCGGTAGGGATGTCTAGCGGGAAATCCCACGAGCAGTACTTC
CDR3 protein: CASSPVGMSSGKSHEQYF